These 17 T cell receptor beta chains were all obtained from the same sample, sequenced in a study of blood T cell repertoires in COVID-19. Method: immunoSEQ multiplex PCR; TCRdb's copy keeps in-frame clones and lacks some. The table lists approximately 330,000 clones, approximately 90% of them singletons. The sample taken for sequencing was peripheral blood. The receptors stem from a man younger than 40 with COVID-19, enrolled during active disease.

This clone was counted once. V is TRBV6-6 and J is TRBJ2-6; tentatively, D is TRBD2 (5 bases). The CDR3 sequence is 16 residues long. V was pared by 0 bases and J by 0 bases, with 6 bases between. Germline V gene sequence: CDR1 MNHNY, CDR2 SVGAGI (reference sequence). The CDR3 reads CASSYSAGSGANVLTF. DNA for the CDR3: TGTGCCAGCAGTTACTCCGCGGGCTCTGGGGCCAACGTCCTGACTTTC.

The chain couples TRBV2 to TRBJ1-2, with D possibly being TRBD1 (5 bases). The V gene's germline CDR1 is SNHLY and CDR2 FYNNEI. The CDR3 has 14 residues. The V end lost 0 bases, the J end lost 8 bases, and 13 bases lay between the germline ends. The CDR3, as DNA: TGTGCCAGCAGTGAAGCGGTACAGGCCGGAGGCTACACCTTC. It codes for CASSEAVQAGGYTF.

The V gene is TRBV5-4, the J gene TRBJ1-6, with 7 bases aligning to TRBD1. Germline V gene sequence: CDR1 SGHNT, CDR2 YYREEE (reference sequence). V trimming: 5 bases; J trimming: 7 bases; junction bases outside the gene matches: 12. There are 16 residues in the CDR3. DNA of the CDR3: TGTGCCAGCAGTCCCCAGGCGGCAGGGGGGAATTCACCCCTCCACTTT. This translates into CASSPQAAGGNSPLHF. Supplemented by reference TRBV5-4 and TRBJ1-6, the full variable domain reads ETGVTQSPTHLIKTRGQQVTLRCSSQSGHNTVSWYQQALGQGPQFIFQYYREEENGRGNFPPRFSGLQFPNYSSELNVNALELDDSALYLCASSPQAAGGNSPLHFGNGTRLTVT.

The J gene is TRBJ2-7, the V gene TRBV6-2 or TRBV6-3, with 9 positions matching TRBD1. This CDR3 region has 15 residues. Germline V gives CDR1 MNHEY, CDR2 SVGEGT. The junction had 7 bases not matched to a gene; V was cut back by 5 bases and J by 2 bases. CDR3 region: CASSLRDRVPYEQYF. The CDR3 nucleotides are TGTGCCAGCAGTCTCCGGGACAGGGTCCCCTACGAGCAGTACTTC.

V usage is TRBV3-1 (or the pseudogene TRBV3-2) and J usage is TRBJ2-7; no firm D call. Trimming removed 1 base from V and 0 bases from J, with 7 bases in between. The germline gives CDR1 LGHDT, CDR2 YNNKEL (reference sequence). The CDR3 extends over 14 amino acids. The CDR3 DNA follows: TGTGCCAGCAGCCAAGCGCCCAGCTCCTACGAGCAGTACTTC. Its translation is CASSQAPSSYEQYF.

This chain uses TRBV12-3 or TRBV12-4 with TRBJ2-3; possible D gene TRBD2, 6 bases. This CDR3 region has 11 residues. V was shortened by 5 bases and J by 6 bases, with 6 bases between the two germline ends. CDR3 coding DNA: TGTGCCAGCAGTGCGGGGGATACGCAGTATTTT. It yields the protein CASSAGDTQYF.

The chain couples TRBV15 to TRBJ2-3; 8 bases fit TRBD2. In germline, CDR1 is LNHNV, CDR2 YYDKDF (reference sequence). There are 17 residues in the CDR3. V shed 0 bases, J shed 4 bases, and the junction held 9 bases outside the gene matches. In DNA, the CDR3 is TGTGCCACCAGCAGAGATAACCGGGGGGGAGGTGCAGATACGCAGTATTTT. As protein: CATSRDNRGGGADTQYF.

The chain uses TRBV15 and TRBJ2-7; 8 nucleotides agree with TRBD1. Germline trimming cut 0 bases from V and 3 bases from J; bases unmatched to any gene: 4. From germline, CDR1 is LNHNV and CDR2 YYDKDF (reference sequence). The CDR3 consists of 15 residues. In DNA, the CDR3 is TGTGCCACCAGCAGAGATTGGGACAGGCGCTACGAGCAGTACTTC. The encoded protein is CATSRDWDRRYEQYF.

For this clone: Within the sample, other DNA sequences also encode this same CDR3. The V gene is TRBV7-9, the J gene TRBJ1-3, with unresolved D. V was shortened by 4 bases and J by 0 bases, with 10 bases between the two germline ends. The CDR3 is 15 residues long. CDR1 SEHNR and CDR2 FQNEAQ come from the germline V gene (reference sequence). Here the CDR3 reads CASSSRAVSGNTIYF. Here the CDR3 DNA reads TGTGCCAGCAGCTCCCGAGCGGTCTCTGGAAACACCATATATTTT.

The V call is TRBV7-2, the J call TRBJ1-3; possible D gene TRBD1, 5 bases. The germline V and J ends were trimmed by 5 bases and 2 bases, with 16 bases remaining between them. The CDR3 runs 16 residues. Germline CDR1 reads SGHTA; CDR2 reads FQGNSA. The CDR3 is CASSPKIGGAGNTIYF. CDR3 nucleotides: TGTGCCAGCAGCCCGAAGATTGGGGGGGCTGGAAACACCATATATTTT.

The chain links TRBV6-5 to TRBJ1-2; D is possibly TRBD1 (6 bases). CDR1 and CDR2 from the germline V gene are MNHEY and SVGAGI. The CDR3 consists of 12 residues. Deletions cut 9 bases from V and 6 bases from J, with 14 bases between. CDR3 DNA sequence: TGTGCCAGTCAAGGGGGGGTCGATGGCTACACCTTC. This translates into CASQGGVDGYTF.

This clone was seen a handful of times. J is TRBJ1-5 and V is TRBV5-8; possible D gene TRBD1, 6 bases. The CDR3 loop spans 17 amino acids. Trimming removed 4 bases from V and 3 bases from J, with 20 bases in between. Germline assignment: CDR1 SGHTS and CDR2 YDEGEE. CDR3: CASSPGGAGGHNQPQHF. CDR3 in DNA: TGTGCCAGCAGCCCCGGCGGGGCGGGGGGCCACAATCAGCCCCAGCATTTT.

This clone was counted a few times. This rearrangement joins TRBV7-6 to TRBJ2-6, with 7 bases fitting TRBD1. The CDR3 runs to 17 residues. CDR1 and CDR2 (germline): SGHVS, FNYEAQ. V lost 5 bases to trimming and J lost 0 bases; unmatched junction nucleotides: 7. CDR3 sequence: CASSPEQGSSGANVLTF. The CDR3 DNA sequence: TGTGCCAGCAGCCCCGAACAGGGGAGCTCTGGGGCCAACGTCCTGACTTTC.

CDR3 loop: CASSLLSVNTGELFF. The CDR3 coding sequence is TGTGCCAGCAGCTTACTCTCCGTGAACACCGGGGAGCTGTTTTTT. V usage is TRBV7-6 and J usage is TRBJ2-2; no firm D call. The V end lost 2 bases, the J end lost 1 base, and 8 bases lay between the germline ends. Germline V gene data show CDR1 as SGHVS and CDR2 as FNYEAQ. This CDR3 is built from 15 residues.

The chain links TRBV30 to TRBJ1-1; D is perhaps TRBD1 (6 bases). Germline-derived CDR1 and CDR2 are GTSNPN and SVGIG (reference sequence). Trimming cost V 1 base and J 5 bases, with 23 bases left between them. CDR3 size: 17 residues. CDR3: CAWSEGWPYRAGTEAFF. In nucleotides, the CDR3 is TGTGCCTGGAGTGAAGGGTGGCCGTACAGGGCAGGAACTGAAGCTTTCTTT.

The chain couples TRBV5-1 to TRBJ2-3; 8 nucleotides align to TRBD2. Losses at the gene ends were 0 bases for V and 6 bases for J; bases not matched to a gene: 6. The germline V gene encodes CDR1 SGHRS and CDR2 YFSETQ. This CDR3 is built from 15 residues. The CDR3: CASSLGTSGGDTQYF. For the CDR3, the DNA is TGCGCCAGCAGCTTGGGCACTAGCGGCGGGGATACGCAGTATTTT.

The chain combines TRBV7-8 with TRBJ2-3; 12 nucleotides match TRBD2. CDR3 size: 16 residues. J lost 4 bases, V lost 5 bases, and 7 bases had no gene match. Germline CDR1 is SGHVS and CDR2 is FQNEAQ. CDR3 sequence (DNA): TGTGCCAGCAGCCCCCGACTAGCGGGGGATTCAGATACGCAGTATTTT. It encodes CASSPRLAGDSDTQYF.